Below, 27 T cell receptor beta chains from the same sample are listed, as sequenced in a study of cytomegalovirus exposure and HLA in healthy donors. The PCR used 60 Vbeta and 13 Jbeta primers. Clones were read by immunoSEQ multiplex PCR, and TCRdb kept only the in-frame ones, dropping some. Altogether about 81,000 clones are present, 77% being singletons, with the ten largest covering roughly 3%. What was sequenced was PBMCs. Receptors were obtained from a man between 45 and 60 years old in good health and CMV-seropositive.

The J gene is TRBJ2-3, the V gene TRBV7-2, with a weak D call TRBD1 (5 bases). The CDR3 has 14 amino acids. Per the germline V gene, CDR1 is SGHTA and CDR2 is FQGNSA. Trimming pared 7 bases from V and 0 bases from J, leaving 11 bases between. CDR3: CASTKGVSTDTQYF. The CDR3 nucleotides read TGTGCCAGCACCAAAGGGGTTAGCACAGATACGCAGTATTTT.

The chain couples TRBV6-4 to TRBJ2-1; TRBD2 aligns across 10 bases. The V gene's germline CDR1 is MRHNA and CDR2 SNTAGT. Trimming removed 3 bases from V and 5 bases from J; junction bases left unmatched: 7. The length of the CDR3 is 16 residues. DNA of the CDR3: TGTGCCAGCAGTGAGAATTCCGGACTAGCGGACAATGAGCAGTTCTTC. Its protein product is CASSENSGLADNEQFF.

V gene TRBV29-1 combines with J gene TRBJ2-7; 10 bases are shared with TRBD2. The CDR3 has 15 residues. Germline trimming cut 3 bases from V and 2 bases from J; bases unmatched to any gene: 7. Looked up from germline, CDR1 is SQVTM and CDR2 is ANQGSEA. The DNA for the CDR3 is TGCAGCGTTGAGCTAGCGGGAGTTCAAACCTACGAGCAGTACTTC. It translates to CSVELAGVQTYEQYF.

V gene TRBV19 combines with J gene TRBJ1-4; 8 positions agree with TRBD1. CDR1 and CDR2 from the germline V gene are LNHDA and SQIVND (reference sequence). The CDR3 contains 14 residues. With V trimmed by 5 bases and J by 13 bases, 12 bases remained unmatched. CDR3 amino acids: CASSRDRSKGGLFF. The CDR3 DNA is TGTGCCAGTAGTCGGGACAGGTCGAAAGGAGGACTGTTTTTT.

This clone came up once. The chain has TRBV5-6 and TRBJ2-6; a possible D gene is TRBD2 (5 bases). The CDR3 runs to 18 residues. CDR1 and CDR2 from the germline V gene are SGHDT and YYEEEE. The V and J ends lost 1 base and 0 bases respectively, with 14 bases between them. The chain's CDR3 is CASSLKRVELSGANVLTF. CDR3 DNA: TGTGCCAGCAGCTTGAAGAGGGTAGAACTCTCTGGGGCCAACGTCCTGACTTTC.

This chain links TRBV28 with TRBJ2-7; D possibly corresponds to TRBD1 (6 bases). The CDR3 is 14 amino acids. The germline V gene has CDR1 MDHEN and CDR2 SYDVKM. V was trimmed by 6 bases and J by 2 bases, leaving 14 bases between them. The CDR3 sequence: CASRRGSRAYEQYF. For the CDR3, the DNA is TGTGCCAGCAGAAGGGGGTCCCGGGCCTACGAGCAGTACTTC.

The V and J genes are TRBV5-1 and TRBJ2-7; D perhaps matches TRBD1 (5 bases). The germline V and J ends were trimmed by 1 base and 3 bases, with 20 bases remaining between them. CDR3 length: 17 amino acids. The germline gives CDR1 SGHRS, CDR2 YFSETQ. CDR3 in DNA: TGCGCCAGCAGCTTGTATTCTCATATGACAGCGAACTACGAGCAGTACTTC. Encoded protein: CASSLYSHMTANYEQYF.

This chain's CDR3 is CASSKGQAVFQTQYF. DNA of the CDR3: TGTGCCAGCAGCAAGGGACAGGCGGTGTTCCAGACCCAGTACTTC. The chain combines TRBV11-3 with TRBJ2-5; 8 positions match TRBD1. V shed 5 bases, J shed 6 bases, and the junction held 11 bases outside the gene matches. The germline gives CDR1 SGHNT, CDR2 YENEEA. The CDR3 runs 15 residues.

This clone was observed a single time. This chain joins TRBV7-7 and TRBJ2-1, with 10 bases fitting TRBD2. V was clipped by 5 bases and J by 3 bases; unmatched bases: 13. Germline lookup yields CDR1 SSHAT and CDR2 FNYEAQ (reference sequence). This CDR3 has 18 amino acids. The CDR3, as DNA: TGTGCCAGCAGCCCGATTCGCGGACTAGCGGTTTTCTACAATGAGCAGTTCTTC. It is translated as CASSPIRGLAVFYNEQFF.

The chain carries TRBV7-3 and TRBJ2-2; 9 bases are shared with TRBD2. With 4 bases clipped from V and 3 bases from J, the junction kept 18 bases outside the gene matches. Germline V gene data show CDR1 as SGHTA and CDR2 as FQGTGA. CDR3 length: 20 amino acids. The CDR3 region is CASSSRFHRLAEGDTGELFF. CDR3 nucleotide sequence: TGTGCCAGCAGCTCCCGTTTCCACCGACTAGCGGAGGGGGACACCGGGGAGCTGTTTTTT.

The genes are TRBV2 and TRBJ2-1, with TRBD2 matching over 7 bases. CDR1 is SNHLY and CDR2 is FYNNEI in the germline V gene. The ends lost 3 bases at V and 4 bases at J; junction bases unmatched: 6. The CDR3 contains 15 residues. CDR3 DNA: TGTGCCAGCAGTGATAGACGGGAGGTTTACAATGAGCAGTTCTTC. This codes for CASSDRREVYNEQFF. The whole variable domain, remainder taken from reference TRBV2 and TRBJ2-1, is EPEVTQTPSHQVTQMGQEVILRCVPISNHLYFYWYRQILGQKVEFLVSFYNNEISEKSEIFDDQFSVERPDGSNFTLKIRSTKLEDSAMYFCASSDRREVYNEQFFGPGTRLTVL.

The chain uses TRBV27 and TRBJ2-1, with D maybe TRBD2 (6 bases). The CDR3 length is 16 residues. The germline gives CDR1 MNHEY, CDR2 SMNVEV (reference sequence). Trimming pared 6 bases from V and 12 bases from J, leaving 27 bases between. CDR3 nucleotide sequence: TGTGCCAGCAGCTACAGTTCGGGGGAGCTTACAAAAATGCAGTTCTTC. Translated: CASSYSSGELTKMQFF.

As concerns this clone: Other nucleotide sequences from this sample produce the same CDR3. The chain combines TRBV6-1 with TRBJ2-7; maybe TRBD1 (5 bases). This CDR3 comprises 15 residues. Germline V CDR1 and CDR2: MNHNS, SASEGT. The V end lost 2 bases, the J end lost 2 bases, and 13 bases lay between the germline ends. The CDR3 protein is CASSEPRQGTYEQYF. The CDR3 nucleotides are TGTGCCAGCAGTGAACCGCGTCAGGGAACCTACGAGCAGTACTTC.

This chain joins TRBV9 and TRBJ1-2; 8 nucleotides agree with TRBD1. CDR3 size: 14 residues. Germline CDR1 and CDR2: SGDLS and YYNGEE. Trimming removed 1 base from V and 7 bases from J; junction bases left unmatched: 6. The CDR3 sequence is CASSVMQGAVGYTF. The CDR3 DNA reads as TGTGCCAGCAGCGTAATGCAGGGGGCGGTTGGCTACACCTTC.

The CDR3 reads CASSLGDWISTDTQYF. DNA for the CDR3: TGTGCCAGCAGCTTAGGGGACTGGATTAGCACAGATACGCAGTATTTT. V usage is TRBV11-1 and J usage is TRBJ2-3; the D gene is possibly TRBD2 (6 bases). Germline V CDR1 and CDR2: SGHAT, FQDESV (reference sequence). The length of the CDR3 is 16 residues. V gave up 1 base and J gave up 0 bases, with 11 bases separating them.

V gene TRBV15 combines with J gene TRBJ2-5; D may be TRBD2 (6 bases). The CDR3 loop spans 14 amino acids. V was trimmed by 5 bases and J by 2 bases, leaving 12 bases between them. The germline gives CDR1 LNHNV, CDR2 YYDKDF (reference sequence). In DNA form, the CDR3 reads TGTGCCACCAGCGTCCGGCGGGATCAAGAGACCCAGTACTTC. It codes for CATSVRRDQETQYF.

V usage is TRBV11-3 and J usage is TRBJ2-2; 10 nucleotides match TRBD1. After removal of 2 bases from V and 13 bases from J, the junction contained 7 bases not matched to a gene. CDR1 and CDR2 (germline): SGHNT, YENEEA. The CDR3 extends over 14 amino acids. The CDR3 coding sequence is TGTGCCAGCAGCTTAAAAACTCGGGACAGGGGGCTGTTTTTT. It specifies CASSLKTRDRGLFF.

J is TRBJ1-2 and V is TRBV19; TRBD1 aligns across 7 bases. The CDR3 totals 14 residues. Unmatched junction bases numbered 4, after V lost 6 bases and J lost 0 bases. CDR1 is LNHDA and CDR2 is SQIVND in the germline V gene (reference sequence). The CDR3 protein is CASSQQGTNYGYTF. CDR3 nucleotide sequence: TGTGCCAGTAGCCAACAGGGGACTAACTATGGCTACACCTTC.

The J gene is TRBJ2-2, the V gene TRBV30, with 10 positions matching TRBD2. The length of the CDR3 is 16 residues. Germline trimming cut 4 bases from V and 5 bases from J; bases unmatched to any gene: 10. Germline CDR1 GTSNPN, CDR2 SVGIG (reference sequence). CDR3 protein: CAWNLMGAGGTGELFF. CDR3 coding DNA: TGTGCCTGGAACCTGATGGGAGCGGGAGGGACCGGGGAGCTGTTTTTT.

This clone was recorded only once. The V gene is TRBV19, the J gene TRBJ1-1; tentatively, D is TRBD1 (6 bases). Germline loops: CDR1 LNHDA, CDR2 SQIVND (reference sequence). The length of the CDR3 is 17 residues. The V and J ends lost 5 bases and 5 bases respectively, with 24 bases between them. In nucleotides, the CDR3 is TGTGCCAGTAGTCGGACAGACGTCGACGCAATGGGGACTGAAGCTTTCTTT. Translated: CASSRTDVDAMGTEAFF.

This clone is a singleton in its sample. The V and J genes are TRBV7-9 and TRBJ1-1; D is perhaps TRBD1 (6 bases). The CDR3 spans 13 residues. V dropped 4 bases and J dropped 8 bases, with 14 bases sitting between them. Germline CDR1 and CDR2: SEHNR and FQNEAQ (reference sequence). The CDR3 is CASSSTGGGEAFF. For the CDR3, the DNA is TGTGCCAGCAGCTCCACTGGGGGGGGCGAAGCTTTCTTT.

The chain employs TRBV7-2 and TRBJ1-5, with D possibly TRBD1 on 5 matching bases. This CDR3 contains 15 residues. V was cut by 5 bases and J by 2 bases, with 13 bases left in between. Germline V gives CDR1 SGHTA, CDR2 FQGNSA. CDR3 DNA: TGTGCCAGCAGCCCCTCGGCGACAGGCAATCAGCCCCAGCATTTT. The encoded protein is CASSPSATGNQPQHF.

The chain has TRBV2 and TRBJ2-7; 7 nucleotides agree with TRBD2. Trimming took 5 bases from V and 3 from J; bases not matched to a gene: 4. The V gene's germline CDR1 is SNHLY and CDR2 FYNNEI. CDR3 size: 13 residues. This CDR3 reads CASSRDYNYEQYF. CDR3 DNA: TGTGCCAGCAGTAGGGACTACAACTACGAGCAGTACTTC.

The V gene is TRBV11-3, the J gene TRBJ2-7; TRBD1 is a possible D gene (6 bases). The CDR3 runs to 14 residues. Germline-derived CDR1 and CDR2 are SGHNT and YENEEA. The ends were cut back, 4 bases at V and 3 bases at J, with 13 bases in the middle. The DNA for the CDR3 is TGTGCCAGCAGCTCCCGGGACACGCTCTACGAGCAGTACTTC. Translation: CASSSRDTLYEQYF.

The V gene is TRBV11-2, the J gene TRBJ2-3, with 8 positions matching TRBD2. Trimming at V came to 5 bases and at J to 6 bases, leaving 16 bases not matched to a gene. The germline CDR1 and CDR2 sequences are SGHAT and FQNNGV. The CDR3 extends over 17 amino acids. The CDR3 reads CASSPVGGGTSVDTQYF. The CDR3 DNA follows: TGTGCCAGCAGCCCGGTGGGTGGCGGGACTAGTGTGGATACGCAGTATTTT.

V gene TRBV4-2 combines with J gene TRBJ2-1, with TRBD2 identical over 9 bases. V lost 0 bases, J lost 5 bases, and 8 bases stayed unmatched. Germline assignment: CDR1 LGHNA and CDR2 YNFKEQ. CDR3 size: 17 residues. CDR3 region: CASSQDEAGGGHNEQFF. The CDR3 DNA reads TGTGCCAGCAGCCAAGATGAGGCGGGAGGGGGACACAATGAGCAGTTCTTC.

The chain couples TRBV7-9 to TRBJ1-5; D is unclear. V dropped 5 bases and J dropped 2 bases, with 10 bases sitting between them. The CDR3 totals 14 residues. Germline V gene lookup returns CDR1 SEHNR and CDR2 FQNEAQ (reference sequence). As DNA, the CDR3 is TGTGCCAGCAGCGGCAACCAGGGCAATCAGCCCCAGCATTTT. Amino acids: CASSGNQGNQPQHF.